The 12 T cell receptor beta chains below all came from one sample that was sequenced in a study of shared clonotypes between healthy human individuals. TCRdb's copy holds only in-frame clones and misses some; the assay was immunoSEQ multiplex PCR. The table has roughly 660,000 clones, around 90% seen once. Source material: memory CD8+ T cells from PBMCs. The subset was: CD45RO+ cells pooled with CCR7-negative TemRA cells. The receptors shown here come from a young man in good health. Some clones in this sample may be carry-over from other donors' samples.

Here the CDR3 DNA reads TGTGCCAGCAGTAATTTGATGCCATACACAGATACGCAGTATTTT. It yields the protein CASSNLMPYTDTQYF. The J gene is TRBJ2-3, the V gene TRBV6-1; D is ambiguous. CDR1 MNHNS and CDR2 SASEGT come from the germline V gene. Trimming removed 5 bases at V and 2 bases at J, with 14 bases between. CDR3 size: 15 residues.

The V and J genes are TRBV18 and TRBJ2-7, with 9 bases lining up with TRBD2. From germline, CDR1 is KGHSH and CDR2 LQKENI. V shed 0 bases, J shed 0 bases, and the junction held 6 bases outside the gene matches. The CDR3 runs to 17 residues. For the CDR3, the DNA is TGTGCCAGCTCACCACCTGGTCTAGCGGGGTACTCCTACGAGCAGTACTTC. Its translation is CASSPPGLAGYSYEQYF.

The V call is TRBV27, the J call TRBJ2-3, with 8 positions matching TRBD1. Unmatched junction bases numbered 7, after V lost 6 bases and J lost 5 bases. The CDR3 covers 14 residues. Germline-derived CDR1 and CDR2 are MNHEY and SMNVEV (reference sequence). CDR3 protein: CASSALTGEDTQYF. Here the CDR3 DNA reads TGTGCCAGCAGCGCCCTGACAGGGGAAGATACGCAGTATTTT.

The V gene is TRBV27, the J gene TRBJ2-7; 10 bases are a match to TRBD2. CDR3 length: 14 residues. Germline loops: CDR1 MNHEY, CDR2 SMNVEV (reference sequence). V lost 8 bases, J lost 2 bases, and 6 bases stayed unmatched. Here the CDR3 reads CASRGLAKPYEQYF. The CDR3 DNA follows: TGTGCCAGCCGGGGACTAGCGAAACCCTACGAGCAGTACTTC.

The V and J genes are TRBV5-5 and TRBJ2-7, with unresolved D. The length of the CDR3 is 13 residues. Germline V CDR1 and CDR2: SGHKS, YYEKEE (reference sequence). Trimming pared 1 base from V and 0 bases from J, leaving 5 bases between. CDR3 sequence: CASSLSSSYEQYF. In nucleotides, the CDR3 is TGTGCCAGCAGCTTGTCGTCCTCCTACGAGCAGTACTTC.

The rearrangement joins TRBV5-6 to TRBJ2-2; D is possibly TRBD2 (6 bases). V lost 0 bases, J lost 6 bases, and 21 bases lay in between. The CDR3 sequence is 18 residues long. Germline CDR1 SGHDT, CDR2 YYEEEE. CDR3 coding DNA: TGTGCCAGCAGCTTGGAATTTGCTGGCAGGGAGGACGCCGGGGAGCTGTTTTTT. As protein: CASSLEFAGREDAGELFF.

This chain joins TRBV7-9 and TRBJ1-5; tentative D call: TRBD1 (6 bases). V was pared by 5 bases and J by 2 bases, with 13 bases between. Germline loops: CDR1 SEHNR, CDR2 FQNEAQ (reference sequence). CDR3 size: 15 residues. The CDR3 spells CASSAPGVGNQPQHF. CDR3 DNA sequence: TGTGCCAGCAGCGCCCCAGGGGTGGGCAATCAGCCCCAGCATTTT.

J is TRBJ2-7 and V is TRBV27, with 8 positions matching TRBD1. The CDR3 runs to 16 residues. CDR1 MNHEY and CDR2 SMNVEV come from the germline V gene (reference sequence). V was pared by 6 bases and J by 2 bases, with 12 bases of the junction left unmatched. The CDR3: CASSRITRTGPYEQYF. CDR3 DNA sequence: TGTGCCAGCAGCCGAATAACGAGGACAGGGCCCTACGAGCAGTACTTC.

V is TRBV5-1 and J is TRBJ2-3; 9 bases line up with TRBD2. Germline V gene data show CDR1 as SGHRS and CDR2 as YFSETQ. V dropped 4 bases and J dropped 2; count of bases not matched to a gene: 11. This CDR3 spans 17 amino acids. As DNA, the CDR3 is TGCGCCAGCAGCCTAGACCGACTAGCGGAACACACAGATACGCAGTATTTT. Encoded protein: CASSLDRLAEHTDTQYF.

The rearrangement links TRBV6-1 to TRBJ2-7; D is ambiguous. V shed 0 bases and J shed 3 bases, with 3 bases lying between them. CDR3 length: 12 amino acids. Germline V gene lookup returns CDR1 MNHNS and CDR2 SASEGT. As DNA, the CDR3 is TGTGCCAGCAGTGAAGCACACTACGAGCAGTACTTC. Protein: CASSEAHYEQYF.

The chain recombines TRBV19 with TRBJ2-2; no clear D. Germline assignment: CDR1 LNHDA and CDR2 SQIVND (reference sequence). V lost 6 bases and J 2 bases, leaving 7 bases between the germline ends. The CDR3 runs 13 residues. CDR3 loop: CASRRSNTGELFF. The CDR3 DNA follows: TGTGCCAGTAGACGGTCCAACACCGGGGAGCTGTTTTTT.

In the case of this clone: Other DNA sequences from this sample encode an identical CDR3 as well. The chain links TRBV28 to TRBJ2-7, with no clear D. CDR1 and CDR2 (germline): MDHEN, SYDVKM. CDR3 length equals 13 residues. V gave up 0 bases and J gave up 1 base, with 4 bases separating them. This CDR3 reads CASSLWGSYEQYF. Here the CDR3 DNA reads TGTGCCAGCAGTTTATGGGGGTCCTACGAGCAGTACTTC.